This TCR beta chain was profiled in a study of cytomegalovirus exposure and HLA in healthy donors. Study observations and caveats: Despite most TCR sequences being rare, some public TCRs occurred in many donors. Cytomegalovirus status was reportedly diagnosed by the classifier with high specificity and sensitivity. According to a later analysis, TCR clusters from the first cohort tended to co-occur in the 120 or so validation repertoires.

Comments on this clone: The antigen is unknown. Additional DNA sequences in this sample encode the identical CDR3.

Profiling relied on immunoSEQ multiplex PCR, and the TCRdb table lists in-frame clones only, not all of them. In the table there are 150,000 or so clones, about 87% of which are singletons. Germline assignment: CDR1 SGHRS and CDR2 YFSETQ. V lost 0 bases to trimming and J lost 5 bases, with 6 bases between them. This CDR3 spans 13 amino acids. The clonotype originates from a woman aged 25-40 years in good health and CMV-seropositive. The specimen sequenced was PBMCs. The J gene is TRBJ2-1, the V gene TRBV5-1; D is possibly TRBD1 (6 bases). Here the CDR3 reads CASSLGGHNEQFF. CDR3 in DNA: TGCGCCAGCAGCTTGGGGGGGCACAATGAGCAGTTCTTC.